This T cell receptor (beta chain) was recovered during a study of human T cells and chemical hapten exposure. Study context: Upper inner arm skin measuring approximately 2 cm by approximately 2 cm received 2% DPC for sensitization. The study, taken as a whole, reports: In comparison with controls, expanded TCRs gave rise to a significantly larger number of large CDR3 similarity clusters.

TCRdb fed the RACE reads into MiXCR, producing one record per CDR3 protein. The table shows roughly 100,000 distinct CDR3 sequences, with around 12% occurring only once. This clonotype occurred many times. The antigen remains undetermined. Regarding time point: pre-sensitization, week 0. Documented treatment: therapeutic diphenylcyclopropenone sensitization with weekly scalp DPC. Sequencing started from total RNA isolated from unfractionated whole blood. V dropped 1 base and J dropped 3 bases, with 6 bases sitting between them. This CDR3 region has 13 residues. Germline lookup yields CDR1 SEHNR and CDR2 FQNEAQ (reference sequence).

V usage is TRBV7-9 and J usage is TRBJ2-5; no firm D call. The starting material was whole blood, obtained in connection with sensitization to the hapten diphenylcyclopropenone (DPC). This TCR came from a woman aged 45 to 65 with alopecia areata. Some clones in this sample may be carry-over from other donors' samples. The CDR3 sequence is CASSLGPKETQYF. The CDR3 region has the DNA TGTGCCAGCAGCTTAGGACCGAAAGAGACCCAGTACTTC.